The 9 T cell receptor beta chains in this list originate from one sample, sequenced in a study of CD8 T cells in Susac syndrome (dated by TCRdb to the late 2010s). Library method: the immunoSEQ multiplex PCR assay. RNA was extracted with the RNeasy kit and roughly 0.45 to 1 ug was reverse transcribed using random hexamers. Using fastp at Q25 and MiXCR, TCRdb reprocessed the public reads and kept productive beta chains. Each record represents a unique CDR3 protein, reported with the most common genes and DNA among its rows. The sample profile shows roughly 86,000 distinct CDR3 sequences; approximately 96% of them were found once. Of the sample, 0.55% to 0.75% falls within the top ten clones. Specimen: CD8+ T cells from PBMCs. All receptors come from a human donor with Susac syndrome.

This sequence joins TRBV6-5 and TRBJ1-2; possibly TRBD1 for D (5 bases). The V end was cut by 2 bases, the J end by 6 bases, with 13 bases between. The CDR3 is made up of 14 amino acids. Germline-derived CDR1 and CDR2 are MNHEY and SVGAGI. The CDR3 DNA follows: TGTGCCAGCAGTTACACGACAGTTTGGAATGGCTACACCTTC. It encodes CASSYTTVWNGYTF.

The chain uses TRBV12-3 or TRBV12-4 and TRBJ2-3; 9 nucleotides line up with TRBD2. V lost 7 bases to trimming and J lost 1 base; unmatched junction nucleotides: 6. The CDR3 sequence is 15 residues long. CDR3 bases: TGTGCCAGCACTCAAGGCGGGGGGGGCACAGATACGCAGTATTTT. Translation gives CASTQGGGGTDTQYF.

J is TRBJ1-2 and V is TRBV3-1; D call uncertain. V lost 4 bases and J 8 bases, leaving 11 bases between the germline ends. Per germline, CDR1 LGHDT and CDR2 YNNKEL (reference sequence). The CDR3 spans 12 residues. CDR3 region: CASSRSFRGYTF. The DNA for the CDR3 is TGTGCCAGCAGCCGATCCTTTCGCGGCTACACCTTC.

The CDR3, as DNA: TGCAGTGCTAGAGATAGAGTCCCCTACGAGCAGTACTTC. Translation gives CSARDRVPYEQYF. The chain combines TRBV20-1 with TRBJ2-7; D gene unclear. Germline CDR1 is DFQATT and CDR2 is SNEGSKA (reference sequence). This CDR3 is 13 amino acids long. Trimming cost V 0 bases and J 2 bases, with 8 bases left between them.

The J gene is TRBJ2-4, the V gene TRBV10-3; D is uncertain. V gave up 2 bases and J gave up 2 bases, with 7 bases separating them. There are 14 residues in the CDR3. Germline values: CDR1 ENHRY, CDR2 SYGVKD. For the CDR3, the DNA is TGTGCCATCAGTGAGCCCCAGCCCAAAAACATTCAGTACTTC. Protein: CAISEPQPKNIQYF.

The V call is TRBV20-1, the J call TRBJ1-4, with D unresolved. The germline gives CDR1 DFQATT, CDR2 SNEGSKA (reference sequence). This CDR3 comprises 13 residues. The V gene lost 4 bases and the J gene lost 2 bases, with 8 bases spanning the gap. As DNA, the CDR3 is TGCAGTGCTAAATCCGGGACTAATGAAAAACTGTTTTTT. Amino acids: CSAKSGTNEKLFF.

This clonotype was seen just once. The rearrangement uses TRBV20-1 and TRBJ1-6; no definite D call. The CDR3 extends over 19 amino acids. V lost 0 bases to trimming and J lost 0 bases, with 18 bases between them. The germline CDR1 and CDR2 sequences are DFQATT and SNEGSKA (reference sequence). The CDR3 bases are TGCAGTGCTAGAGATAGTGGGGTACACCCGAGCTCCTATAATTCACCCCTCCACTTT. As protein: CSARDSGVHPSSYNSPLHF.

This clonotype has only a few counts. This chain uses TRBV3-1 with TRBJ1-5, with D tentatively TRBD1 (5 bases). In germline, CDR1 is LGHDT, CDR2 YNNKEL (reference sequence). CDR3 size: 14 residues. V was trimmed by 3 bases and J by 0 bases, leaving 6 bases between them. DNA of the CDR3: TGTGCCAGCAGCCAGGGGGATAGCAATCAGCCCCAGCATTTT. It specifies CASSQGDSNQPQHF. The entire variable domain, with the rest obtained from reference TRBV3-1 and TRBJ1-5, is as follows: DTAVSQTPKYLVTQMGNDKSIKCEQNLGHDTMYWYKQDSKKFLKIMFSYNNKELIINETVPNRFSPKSPDKAHLNLHINSLELGDSAVYFCASSQGDSNQPQHFGDGTRLSIL.

CDR3 protein: CSARPRTGPSYNEQFF. The CDR3 region has the DNA TGCAGTGCCAGGCCGCGGACAGGCCCTTCCTACAATGAGCAGTTCTTC. The chain combines TRBV20-1 with TRBJ2-1, with 7 bases lining up with TRBD1. The germline gives CDR1 DFQATT, CDR2 SNEGSKA (reference sequence). Losses at the gene ends were 6 bases for V and 1 base for J; bases not matched to a gene: 12. The CDR3 length is 16 residues.